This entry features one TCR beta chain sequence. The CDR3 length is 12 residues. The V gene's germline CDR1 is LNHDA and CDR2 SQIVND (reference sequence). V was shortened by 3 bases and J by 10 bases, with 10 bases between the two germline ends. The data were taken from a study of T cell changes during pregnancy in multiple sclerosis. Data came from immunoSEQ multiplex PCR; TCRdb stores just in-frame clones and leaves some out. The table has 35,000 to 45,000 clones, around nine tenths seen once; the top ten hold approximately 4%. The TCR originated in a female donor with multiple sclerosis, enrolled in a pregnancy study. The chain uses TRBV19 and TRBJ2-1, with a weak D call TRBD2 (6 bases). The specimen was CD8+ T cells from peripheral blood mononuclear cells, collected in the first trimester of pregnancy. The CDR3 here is CASSMEGMEQFF. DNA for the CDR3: TGTGCCAGTAGTATGGAGGGTATGGAGCAGTTCTTC.